The TCR beta chain under discussion was sequenced for a study of T cells in Graves' hyperthyroidism and ophthalmopathy. Amplification of TCR beta CDR3 regions used RNA as the template. A set of HTBI primers served as the primers for a first-round RT-PCR of the TCR CDR3. TCRdb reprocessed the multiplex PCR reads via MiXCR and lists one record per CDR3 protein. Among 600,000 to 800,000 distinct CDR3 sequences listed, about a third were seen once. Germline V gene data show CDR1 as LNHDA and CDR2 as SQIVND (reference sequence). V lost 11 bases and J 13 bases, leaving 33 bases between the germline ends. This CDR3 comprises 17 residues. On this clonotype itself: The antigen remains undetermined.

Those patients with uncontrolled infection, other autoimmune disease, pregnancy or lactation were excluded. Whole-study results and caveats: A median around 6.8 months before onset, the model predicted ophthalmopathy. Most expanded thyroid clonotypes above 0.001 also appeared in blood.

Sequencing input: blood. The origin of this receptor is a woman aged 40 to 50 with Graves' hyperthyroidism. The gene calls are TRBV19 and TRBJ1-6; D perhaps matches TRBD1 (5 bases). Written as DNA, the CDR3 is TGTGCCTGGAGTGTCGCCGGGTTTCGGGGGACCCATTGGCCCCTCCACTTT. Protein: CAWSVAGFRGTHWPLHF.